This T cell receptor (beta chain) comes out of a study of blood T cell repertoires in COVID-19. The trim removed 4 bases at V and 0 bases at J, leaving 11 bases unmatched. From germline, CDR1 is LGHDT and CDR2 YNNKEL (reference sequence). The CDR3 consists of 17 residues. The data were produced by immunoSEQ multiplex PCR, yet TCRdb's version contains in-frame clones alone and is incomplete. Here the sample spans about 240,000 clones, about nine tenths being singletons. The sample taken for sequencing was peripheral blood. The chain recombines TRBV3-1 (or the pseudogene TRBV3-2) with TRBJ1-1; TRBD1 aligns across 7 bases. The TCR sequence derives from a man in his sixties who had recovered from COVID-19. In DNA, the CDR3 is TGTGCCAGCAGCCCCAGGCCCGGACAGGTCATGAACACTGAAGCTTTCTTT. This sequence encodes CASSPRPGQVMNTEAFF.